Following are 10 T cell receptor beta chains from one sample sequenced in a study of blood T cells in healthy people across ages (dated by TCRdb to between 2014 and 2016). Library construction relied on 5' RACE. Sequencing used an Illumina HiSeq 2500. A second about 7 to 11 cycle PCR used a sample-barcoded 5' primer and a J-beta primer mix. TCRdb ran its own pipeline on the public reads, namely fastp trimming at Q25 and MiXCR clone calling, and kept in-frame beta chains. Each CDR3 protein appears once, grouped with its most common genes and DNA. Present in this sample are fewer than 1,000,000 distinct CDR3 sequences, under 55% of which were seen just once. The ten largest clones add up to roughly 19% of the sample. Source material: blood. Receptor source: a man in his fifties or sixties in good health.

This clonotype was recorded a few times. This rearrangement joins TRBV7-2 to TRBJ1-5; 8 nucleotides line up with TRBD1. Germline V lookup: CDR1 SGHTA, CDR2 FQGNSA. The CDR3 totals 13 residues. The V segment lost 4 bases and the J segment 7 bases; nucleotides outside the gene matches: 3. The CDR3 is CASSSGQGQPQHF. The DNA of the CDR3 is TGTGCCAGCAGCTCAGGACAGGGCCAGCCCCAGCATTTT.

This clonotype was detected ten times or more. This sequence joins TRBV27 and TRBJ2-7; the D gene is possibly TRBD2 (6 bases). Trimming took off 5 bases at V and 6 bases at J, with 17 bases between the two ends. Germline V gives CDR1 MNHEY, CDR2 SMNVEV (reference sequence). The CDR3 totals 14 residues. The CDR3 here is CASSATGLSSEQYF. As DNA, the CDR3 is TGTGCCAGCAGTGCCACGGGACTTAGCAGCGAGCAGTACTTC.

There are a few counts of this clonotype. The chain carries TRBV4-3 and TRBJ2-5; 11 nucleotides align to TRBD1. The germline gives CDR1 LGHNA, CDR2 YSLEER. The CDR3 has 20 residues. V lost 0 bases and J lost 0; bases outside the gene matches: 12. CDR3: CASSQDLDRGRGGYQETQYF. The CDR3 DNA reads TGCGCCAGCAGCCAAGATCTGGACAGGGGGCGCGGTGGGTACCAAGAGACCCAGTACTTC.

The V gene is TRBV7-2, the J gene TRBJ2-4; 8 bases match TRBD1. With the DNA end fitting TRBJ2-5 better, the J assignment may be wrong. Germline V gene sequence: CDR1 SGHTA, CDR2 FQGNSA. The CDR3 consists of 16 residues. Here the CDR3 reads CASSPLPWTGRETQYF. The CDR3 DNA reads TGTGCCAGCAGCCCTCTACCCTGGACAGGGAGGGAGACCCAGTACTTC.

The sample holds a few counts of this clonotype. CDR3 nucleotide sequence: TGCAGTCTTTGGACTAGCGGTGATGGCTTGTGGTTCTTC. It specifies CSLWTSGDGLWFF. The chain couples TRBV20-1 to TRBJ2-1, with 10 bases that match TRBD2. The germline CDR1 and CDR2 sequences are DFQATT and SNEGSKA (reference sequence). The CDR3 covers 13 residues. V gave up 8 bases and J gave up 15 bases; unmatched junction bases: 16.

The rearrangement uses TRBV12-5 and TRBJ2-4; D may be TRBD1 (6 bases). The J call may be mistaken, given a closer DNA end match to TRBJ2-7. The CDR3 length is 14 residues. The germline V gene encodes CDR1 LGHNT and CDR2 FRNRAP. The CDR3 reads CASGLGTGNHEQYF. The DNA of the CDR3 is TGTGCTAGTGGTTTGGGAACAGGGAACCACGAGCAGTACTTC.

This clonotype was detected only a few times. In DNA form, the CDR3 reads TGTGCCAGCAGCTTCAGGGTAAGGGATGAGCAGTTCTTC. Amino acid sequence: CASSFRVRDEQFF. The chain links TRBV14 to TRBJ2-1; maybe TRBD1 (5 bases). Germline V lookup: CDR1 SGHDN, CDR2 FVKESK. The germline V and J ends were trimmed by 5 bases and 8 bases, with 13 bases remaining between them. The CDR3 has 13 amino acids.

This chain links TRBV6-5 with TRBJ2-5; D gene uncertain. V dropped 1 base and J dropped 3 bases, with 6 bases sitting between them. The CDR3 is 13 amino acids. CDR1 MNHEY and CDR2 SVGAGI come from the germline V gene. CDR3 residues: CASSYFMEETQYF. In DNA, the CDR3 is TGTGCCAGCAGTTACTTCATGGAAGAGACCCAGTACTTC.

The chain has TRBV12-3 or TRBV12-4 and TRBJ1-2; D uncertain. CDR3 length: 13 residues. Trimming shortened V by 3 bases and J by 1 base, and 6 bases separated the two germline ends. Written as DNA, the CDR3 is TGTGCCAGCAGTTTCGCGCGTAACTATGGCTACACCTTC. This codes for CASSFARNYGYTF.

This CDR3 is CASSLGGGAEKLFF. The CDR3 coding sequence is TGTGCCAGCAGTCTTGGCGGGGGCGCGGAAAAACTGTTTTTT. The J gene is TRBJ1-4, the V gene TRBV14, with D possibly TRBD1 on 6 matching bases. CDR3 size: 14 residues. V lost 6 bases, J lost 8 bases, and 16 bases lay in between. Germline CDR1 SGHDN, CDR2 FVKESK.